The 17 T cell receptor beta chains below all came from one sample that was sequenced in a study of T cell responses to AZD1222 COVID-19 vaccine. TCRdb keeps only in-frame clones here, not all; method: immunoSEQ multiplex PCR. The profile covers 83,000 or so clones, with less than 95% appearing a single time and around 30% taken by the ten largest. The starting material was peripheral blood, obtained 28 days after the second AZD1222 dose. These receptors came from an adult who received the AZD1222 COVID-19 vaccine.

The rearrangement links TRBV7-2 to TRBJ1-4, with TRBD1 matching over 7 bases. The CDR3 runs 14 residues. The J segment lost 6 bases and the V segment lost 5 bases, leaving 6 bases of the junction unmatched. Germline-derived CDR1 and CDR2 are SGHTA and FQGNSA. In DNA, the CDR3 is TGTGCCAGCAGCACTGCGGGACAGTATGAAAAACTGTTTTTT. Its translation: CASSTAGQYEKLFF.

This rearrangement joins TRBV5-1 to TRBJ1-6, with 7 nucleotides matching TRBD1. CDR1 SGHRS and CDR2 YFSETQ come from the germline V gene. Losses at the gene ends were 4 bases for V and 5 bases for J; bases not matched to a gene: 6. The CDR3 sequence is 15 residues long. The CDR3 sequence is CASSTGTAHNSPLHF. CDR3 nucleotides: TGCGCCAGCAGCACAGGGACAGCTCATAATTCACCCCTCCACTTT.

This chain uses TRBV13 with TRBJ2-5; the D is unclear. V lost 3 bases to trimming and J lost 7 bases, with 18 bases between them. The CDR3 is 15 amino acids. Germline V CDR1 and CDR2: PRHDT, FYEKMQ (reference sequence). The CDR3 loop is CASSLTGSTGATQYF. In nucleotides, the CDR3 is TGTGCCAGCAGCTTGACTGGAAGTACCGGTGCGACCCAGTACTTC.

The chain uses TRBV5-1 and TRBJ2-1; TRBD2 agrees at 14 bases. CDR3 length: 19 amino acids. With V trimmed by 1 base and J by 6 bases, 12 bases remained unmatched. Germline values: CDR1 SGHRS, CDR2 YFSETQ. The CDR3 DNA reads TGCGCCAGCAGCTTGATGGGACTAGCGGGAGTACAGTTGGTCAATGAGCAGTTCTTC. This codes for CASSLMGLAGVQLVNEQFF.

The rearrangement joins TRBV24-1 to TRBJ2-5; TRBD1 matches 9 bases. The trim removed 4 bases at V and 3 bases at J, leaving 14 bases unmatched. Looked up from germline, CDR1 is KGHDR and CDR2 is SFDVKD. This CDR3 comprises 18 residues. The CDR3 coding sequence is TGTGCCACCAGTGACTACGGGACAGGGAGGGATGGAGAAGAGACCCAGTACTTC. Protein product: CATSDYGTGRDGEETQYF.

V usage is TRBV9 and J usage is TRBJ2-1, with D possibly matching TRBD2 (6 bases). This CDR3 contains 16 residues. Germline CDR1 SGDLS, CDR2 YYNGEE. The V end lost 2 bases, the J end lost 2 bases, and 14 bases lay between the germline ends. CDR3 DNA: TGTGCCAGCAGCGTCCTCGGGAGCGTCACCTACAATGAGCAGTTCTTC. Translated: CASSVLGSVTYNEQFF.

The chain links TRBV9 to TRBJ2-1; D call uncertain. V lost 3 bases and J 4 bases, leaving 17 bases between the germline ends. Per germline, CDR1 SGDLS and CDR2 YYNGEE. The CDR3 consists of 16 residues. The CDR3 reads CASSAGSWGIYNEQFF. In nucleotides, the CDR3 is TGTGCCAGCAGCGCCGGGTCCTGGGGTATATACAATGAGCAGTTCTTC.

The chain carries TRBV28 and TRBJ1-2; 9 bases line up with TRBD1. J lost 2 bases, V lost 2 bases, and 0 bases had no gene match. The germline V gene encodes CDR1 MDHEN and CDR2 SYDVKM. The CDR3 consists of 14 residues. This chain's CDR3 is CASSLGTGNYGYTF. In DNA form, the CDR3 reads TGTGCCAGCAGTTTAGGGACAGGGAACTATGGCTACACCTTC.

Here the CDR3 DNA reads TGTGCCAGCAGTCGAGAGACCCAGTACTTC. It is translated as CASSRETQYF. The gene calls are TRBV6-2 or TRBV6-3 and TRBJ2-5; D gene uncertain. The germline CDR1 and CDR2 sequences are MNHEY and SVGEGT. The length of the CDR3 is 10 residues. The ends were cut back, 5 bases at V and 4 bases at J, with 2 bases in the middle.

V usage is TRBV7-9 and J usage is TRBJ1-1; D possibly corresponds to TRBD1 (6 bases). CDR1 and CDR2 from the germline V gene are SEHNR and FQNEAQ (reference sequence). CDR3 length: 13 residues. V dropped 1 base and J dropped 11 bases, with 14 bases sitting between them. CDR3 DNA sequence: TGTGCCAGCAGCTTAGGGGGAGACAGGAGGGCTTTCTTT. As protein: CASSLGGDRRAFF. The entire variable domain, with the rest obtained from reference TRBV7-9 and TRBJ1-1, is as follows: DTGVSQNPRHKITKRGQNVTFRCDPISEHNRLYWYRQTLGQGPEFLTYFQNEAQLEKSRLLSDRFSAERPKGSFSTLEIQRTEQGDSAMYLCASSLGGDRRAFFGQGTRLTVV.

V and J are TRBV19 and TRBJ1-5; no reliable D call. Trimming removed 3 bases at V and 2 bases at J, with 17 bases between. The CDR3 loop spans 17 amino acids. Germline V gives CDR1 LNHDA, CDR2 SQIVND (reference sequence). The CDR3 coding sequence is TGTGCCAGTAGTATTCCTGAGTGGGGTGGGGGCAATCAGCCCCAGCATTTT. Translation: CASSIPEWGGGNQPQHF.

This chain uses TRBV9 with TRBJ1-1, with a possible D match to TRBD1 (5 bases). V lost 2 bases and J 1 base, leaving 12 bases between the germline ends. This CDR3 is built from 15 residues. Germline V lookup: CDR1 SGDLS, CDR2 YYNGEE. The CDR3 protein is CASSVGGDANTEAFF. The CDR3 bases are TGTGCCAGCAGCGTGGGGGGTGATGCGAACACTGAAGCTTTCTTT. The complete variable domain, with remaining parts taken from reference TRBV9 and TRBJ1-1, reads DSGVTQTPKHLITATGQRVTLRCSPRSGDLSVYWYQQSLDQGLQFLIQYYNGEERAKGNILERFSAQQFPDLHSELNLSSLELGDSALYFCASSVGGDANTEAFFGQGTRLTVV.

This chain connects TRBV4-2 to TRBJ2-1, with unresolved D. Trimming shortened V by 4 bases and J by 7 bases, and 14 bases separated the two germline ends. The CDR3 sequence is 14 residues long. Germline V gives CDR1 LGHNA, CDR2 YNFKEQ. The CDR3 bases are TGTGCCAGCAGCCCCCTGACGGAAGGTAATGAGCAGTTCTTC. Residues: CASSPLTEGNEQFF.

The genes are TRBV28 and TRBJ1-1, with D tentatively TRBD1 (5 bases). The CDR3 has 11 amino acids. The germline V gene encodes CDR1 MDHEN and CDR2 SYDVKM. V was cut by 5 bases and J by 14 bases, with 15 bases left in between. CDR3 DNA sequence: TGTGCCAGCAGTCTCCGGGGCGCCCCGTTCTTT. Encoded protein: CASSLRGAPFF.

The rearrangement links TRBV28 to TRBJ2-1; D remains ambiguous. This CDR3 is 11 amino acids long. V was trimmed by 11 bases and J by 10 bases, leaving 15 bases between them. The germline V gene encodes CDR1 MDHEN and CDR2 SYDVKM. The CDR3 protein is CADLITGEQFF. In DNA, the CDR3 is TGTGCCGATCTAATAACCGGGGAGCAGTTCTTC.

The J gene is TRBJ2-3, the V gene TRBV2; 7 nucleotides align to TRBD1. From germline, CDR1 is SNHLY and CDR2 FYNNEI. The V segment lost 5 bases and the J segment 5 bases; nucleotides outside the gene matches: 1. This CDR3 region has 12 residues. The CDR3 DNA reads as TGTGCCAGCAGTACAGGGGTAGATACGCAGTATTTT. It encodes CASSTGVDTQYF.

The chain is built from TRBV6-5 and TRBJ2-1; perhaps TRBD2 as D (6 bases). V dropped 2 bases and J dropped 6 bases, with 8 bases sitting between them. This CDR3 has 13 amino acids. The V gene's germline CDR1 is MNHEY and CDR2 SVGAGI. The CDR3 sequence is CASSYQGLNEQFF. The CDR3 region has the DNA TGTGCCAGCAGTTACCAGGGACTCAATGAGCAGTTCTTC.